A single sample gave rise to the 28 T cell receptor beta chains below, sequenced in a study. Cells sorted as Tregs were CD4+, CD25+ and CD127-/low. MiXCR was run by TCRdb on the 5' RACE reads, yielding one entry per CDR3 protein. This sample yields more than 55,000 distinct CDR3 sequences, of which less than 30% are seen a single time; under 2.5% belongs to the top ten. Sequenced sample: tumor-infiltrating Tregs sorted from the breast tumor. Receptors originate from a female donor with breast cancer.

This clonotype was counted ten times or more. The chain couples TRBV5-1 to TRBJ2-1; 10 nucleotides agree with TRBD2. Germline CDR1 SGHRS, CDR2 YFSETQ. The CDR3 contains 16 residues. Trimming took 0 bases from V and 5 from J; bases not matched to a gene: 5. The CDR3 spells CASSLVAGGGNNEQFF. The CDR3 bases are TGCGCCAGCAGCTTGGTAGCGGGGGGTGGAAACAATGAGCAGTTCTTC.

The chain links TRBV7-9 to TRBJ1-4, with a tentative D call TRBD1 (5 bases). V was clipped by 5 bases and J by 3 bases, with 10 bases between them. The germline V gene has CDR1 SEHNR and CDR2 FQNEAQ (reference sequence). The CDR3 runs to 14 residues. The CDR3 DNA follows: TGTGCCAGCAGCCTCGGGGGTGCTAATGAAAAACTGTTTTTT. Encoded protein: CASSLGGANEKLFF.

This clonotype has only a few counts. The chain carries TRBV28 and TRBJ1-5; D possibly corresponds to TRBD1 (6 bases). Germline V lookup: CDR1 MDHEN, CDR2 SYDVKM. V was clipped by 5 bases and J by 3 bases, with 14 bases between them. The CDR3 totals 15 residues. This chain's CDR3 is CASSTGLGANQPQHF. The CDR3 DNA is TGTGCCAGCAGTACAGGGTTGGGGGCCAATCAGCCCCAGCATTTT.

This clonotype has more than one count but fewer than ten. This sequence joins TRBV18 and TRBJ2-7; D perhaps matches TRBD2 (6 bases). V was pared by 2 bases and J by 6 bases, with 14 bases between. The CDR3 contains 14 residues. Germline loops: CDR1 KGHSH, CDR2 LQKENI. CDR3 nucleotides: TGTGCCAGCTCACCAGGCTCGGGGAGGTCCGAGCAGTACTTC. It encodes CASSPGSGRSEQYF.

The rearrangement uses TRBV20-1 and TRBJ2-1, with TRBD1 identical over 7 bases. Germline V gives CDR1 DFQATT, CDR2 SNEGSKA (reference sequence). V lost 6 bases and J lost 6; bases outside the gene matches: 8. The CDR3 length is 13 residues. The CDR3 reads CSAWDSGFNEQFF. The CDR3 region has the DNA TGCAGTGCCTGGGACAGTGGGTTCAATGAGCAGTTCTTC.

The CDR3 DNA is TGTGCCAGCAGTGAATTACGGGGCAGGGCGACAGATACGCAGTATTTT. It specifies CASSELRGRATDTQYF. The chain employs TRBV6-1 and TRBJ2-3, with D perhaps given as TRBD1 or TRBD2 (5 bases each). Germline V gene data show CDR1 as MNHNS and CDR2 as SASEGT. Trimming took off 2 bases at V and 3 bases at J, with 15 bases between the two ends. This CDR3 contains 16 residues.

There are many counts of this clonotype. J is TRBJ1-4 and V is TRBV15; D might be TRBD1 (5 bases). CDR3 length equals 14 residues. V was trimmed by 3 bases and J by 5 bases, leaving 10 bases between them. Germline V CDR1 and CDR2: LNHNV, YYDKDF (reference sequence). The CDR3 loop is CATSRGGENEKLFF. In nucleotides, the CDR3 is TGTGCCACCAGCAGGGGGGGGGAGAATGAAAAACTGTTTTTT.

The table lists this clonotype with many counts. CDR3 nucleotides: TGTGCCAGCACCAACAGGGGGAGGTCGTACAATGAGCAGTTCTTC. Protein sequence: CASTNRGRSYNEQFF. The chain recombines TRBV28 with TRBJ2-1; 8 nucleotides line up with TRBD1. This CDR3 contains 15 residues. V gave up 7 bases and J gave up 4 bases; unmatched junction bases: 9. Germline V lookup: CDR1 MDHEN, CDR2 SYDVKM. The complete variable domain, with remaining parts taken from reference TRBV28 and TRBJ2-1, reads DVKVTQSSRYLVKRTGEKVFLECVQDMDHENMFWYRQDPGLGLRLIYFSYDVKMKEKGDIPEGYSVSREKKERFSLILESASTNQTSMYLCASTNRGRSYNEQFFGPGTRLTVL.

This clonotype came up a few times. The chain has TRBV5-1 and TRBJ2-2; D is uncertain. The CDR3 has 15 residues. V gave up 4 bases and J gave up 4 bases, with 14 bases separating them. From germline, CDR1 is SGHRS and CDR2 YFSETQ. The CDR3 region has the DNA TGCGCCAGCAGCGTGGCCGAGGTGACCACCGGGGAGCTGTTTTTT. Protein product: CASSVAEVTTGELFF.

The J gene is TRBJ2-7, the V gene TRBV20-1; 7 nucleotides align to TRBD2. Germline lookup yields CDR1 DFQATT and CDR2 SNEGSKA (reference sequence). The V gene end was trimmed by 5 bases and the J gene end by 6 bases; junction bases not matched to a gene: 13. This CDR3 spans 14 amino acids. In DNA, the CDR3 is TGCAGTGCTTCCCCCTGGGCGGGAGAGGGCGAGCAGTACTTC. The encoded protein is CSASPWAGEGEQYF.

This clonotype was counted only a few times. The genes are TRBV29-1 and TRBJ1-2; D is unresolved. The CDR3 extends over 13 amino acids. The germline V gene has CDR1 SQVTM and CDR2 ANQGSEA. Trimming stripped 0 bases from V and 4 bases from J, with 9 bases between. CDR3 sequence (DNA): TGCAGCGTTGAAGATCGGGCAGCCTATGGCTACACCTTC. Translated: CSVEDRAAYGYTF. The full variable domain, completed using reference TRBV29-1 and TRBJ1-2, is SAVISQKPSRDICQRGTSLTIQCQVDSQVTMMFWYRQQPGQSLTLIATANQGSEATYESGFVIDKFPISRPNLTFSTLTVSNMSPEDSSIYLCSVEDRAAYGYTFGSGTRLTVV.

This rearrangement joins TRBV4-1 to TRBJ2-5; TRBD1 aligns across 10 bases. V was clipped by 4 bases and J by 5 bases; unmatched bases: 4. The length of the CDR3 is 14 residues. Germline V gene data show CDR1 as MGHRA and CDR2 as YSYEKL. CDR3 nucleotide sequence: TGCGCCAGCAGCCCGGGACAGGGGTTCGAGACCCAGTACTTC. Encoded protein: CASSPGQGFETQYF.

This clonotype showed up just a few times. The chain joins TRBV6-6 to TRBJ2-5; D is unresolved. There are 12 residues in the CDR3. Germline lookup yields CDR1 MNHNY and CDR2 SVGAGI (reference sequence). V dropped 2 bases and J dropped 1 base, with 2 bases sitting between them. CDR3 amino acids: CASSYPQETQYF. For the CDR3, the DNA is TGTGCCAGCAGTTACCCCCAAGAGACCCAGTACTTC.

As regards this clonotype: A much larger clone lies a single base off, so this may be a read error. The chain recombines TRBV9 with TRBJ2-5; D is undetermined. The V gene's germline CDR1 is SGDLS and CDR2 YYNGEE. The CDR3 covers 15 residues. The CDR3 DNA sequence: TGTGCCGGCAGCGTAGGATTGAGTAATGAAGAGACCCAGTACTTC. Its translation: CAGSVGLSNEETQYF.

This clonotype was observed a few times. This rearrangement joins TRBV12-3 or TRBV12-4 to TRBJ1-1; tentative D call: TRBD1 (5 bases). The CDR3 is 12 amino acids. Trimming pared 3 bases from V and 7 bases from J, leaving 9 bases between. CDR3: CASSLGQIEAFF. In nucleotides, the CDR3 is TGTGCCAGCAGTTTGGGGCAGATTGAAGCTTTCTTT.

The chain couples TRBV28 to TRBJ1-5; D unclear. CDR3 length: 12 residues. CDR1 is MDHEN, CDR2 SYDVKM, per germline. The V and J ends lost 5 bases and 7 bases respectively, with 9 bases between them. CDR3 loop: CASSLRRQPQHF. The CDR3 DNA reads as TGTGCCAGCAGTCTTCGACGGCAGCCCCAGCATTTT.

This clonotype appeared a few times. V usage is TRBV4-2 and J usage is TRBJ2-1, with D perhaps matching TRBD2 (5 bases). CDR1 and CDR2 (germline): LGHNA, YNFKEQ. Trimming shortened V by 1 base and J by 4 bases, and 14 bases separated the two germline ends. The CDR3 has 16 residues. The CDR3: CASSQATGLGYNEQFF. DNA of the CDR3: TGTGCCAGCAGCCAAGCAACGGGATTGGGGTACAATGAGCAGTTCTTC.

The chain joins TRBV7-2 to TRBJ2-2; tentatively, D is TRBD1 (6 bases). The V and J ends lost 6 bases and 6 bases respectively, with 11 bases between them. This CDR3 is built from 13 residues. Germline assignment: CDR1 SGHTA and CDR2 FQGNSA. The CDR3 sequence is CASRLGGPGELFF. Written as DNA, the CDR3 is TGTGCCAGCAGACTAGGGGGTCCCGGGGAGCTGTTTTTT.

About this clonotype itself: One end of the junction varies from germline; a read error may be responsible. The chain carries TRBV6-4 and TRBJ2-3, with D perhaps matching TRBD2 (6 bases). The CDR3 contains 15 residues. Germline V gene data show CDR1 as MRHNA and CDR2 as SNTAGT. The CDR3 is CASSPGDLSTDMQYF. The CDR3 nucleotides are TGTGCCAGCAGCCCGGGAGACCTTAGCACAGATATGCAGTATTTT.

This clonotype was detected ten times or more. V gene TRBV6-1 combines with J gene TRBJ2-6; 8 bases match TRBD1. With 2 bases clipped from V and 0 bases from J, the junction kept 0 bases outside the gene matches. The V gene's germline CDR1 is MNHNS and CDR2 SASEGT. CDR3 length equals 16 residues. Here the CDR3 reads CASSEQGASGANVLTF. For the CDR3, the DNA is TGTGCCAGCAGTGAACAGGGGGCCTCTGGGGCCAACGTCCTGACTTTC.

In this sample, this clonotype turned up a few times. The chain recombines TRBV5-6 with TRBJ2-5, with 12 bases fitting TRBD2. This CDR3 spans 15 amino acids. From germline, CDR1 is SGHDT and CDR2 YYEEEE. V lost 4 bases and J lost 5; bases outside the gene matches: 6. DNA for the CDR3: TGTGCCAGCAGCCTCCTAGCGGGAGGGCGCGAGACCCAGTACTTC. This sequence encodes CASSLLAGGRETQYF. Based on the CDR3 plus reference TRBV5-6 and TRBJ2-5, the full variable domain is DAGVTQSPTHLIKTRGQQVTLRCSPKSGHDTVSWYQQALGQGPQFIFQYYEEEERQRGNFPDRFSGHQFPNYSSELNVNALLLGDSALYLCASSLLAGGRETQYFGPGTRLLVL.

V and J are TRBV29-1 and TRBJ1-1; no reliable D call. This CDR3 has 13 residues. Trimming took off 4 bases at V and 0 bases at J, with 9 bases between the two ends. Germline V gives CDR1 SQVTM, CDR2 ANQGSEA. The DNA for the CDR3 is TGCAGCGTTGCGGGGAAAATGAACACTGAAGCTTTCTTT. It specifies CSVAGKMNTEAFF.

As for this clonotype: A much larger clone differs by one base, so this may be a read error. This chain connects TRBV4-2 to TRBJ2-1; D is unclear. The CDR3 runs 13 residues. Trimming shortened V by 1 base and J by 8 bases, and 9 bases separated the two germline ends. Germline values: CDR1 LGHNA, CDR2 YNFKEQ. The CDR3 nucleotides read TGTGCCAGCAGCCAAGGTATCGACGATGAGCAGTTCTTC. Protein product: CASSQGIDDEQFF.

The chain joins TRBV7-6 to TRBJ1-1; no definite D call. CDR3 length: 13 amino acids. Trimming took off 3 bases at V and 6 bases at J, with 11 bases between the two ends. CDR1 is SGHVS and CDR2 is FNYEAQ in the germline V gene. CDR3 coding DNA: TGTGCCAGCAGCTTGTCTTTTAAGTCTGAAGCTTTCTTT. This codes for CASSLSFKSEAFF.

The rearrangement links TRBV7-9 to TRBJ2-1; 9 bases are shared with TRBD1. The J segment lost 9 bases and the V segment lost 2 bases, leaving 11 bases of the junction unmatched. The CDR3 is 16 residues long. Germline loops: CDR1 SEHNR, CDR2 FQNEAQ (reference sequence). This CDR3 reads CASSLFKLGQGGEQFF. For the CDR3, the DNA is TGTGCCAGCAGCTTATTCAAACTGGGACAGGGTGGTGAGCAGTTCTTC. The full variable domain, in which reference TRBV7-9 and TRBJ2-1 provide the parts outside the CDR3, is DTGVSQNPRHKITKRGQNVTFRCDPISEHNRLYWYRQTLGQGPEFLTYFQNEAQLEKSRLLSDRFSAERPKGSFSTLEIQRTEQGDSAMYLCASSLFKLGQGGEQFFGPGTRLTVL.

CDR3 loop: CSANTRGRAFSYEQYF. CDR3 nucleotide sequence: TGCAGTGCTAATACACGGGGGAGGGCCTTCTCCTACGAGCAGTACTTC. The chain is built from TRBV20-1 and TRBJ2-7; 7 bases map to TRBD2. CDR3 size: 16 residues. In germline, CDR1 is DFQATT, CDR2 SNEGSKA (reference sequence). V shed 4 bases, J shed 0 bases, and the junction held 12 bases outside the gene matches.

This clonotype came up a few times. The chain links TRBV20-1 to TRBJ2-4; possibly TRBD1 or TRBD2 for D (5 bases each). CDR1 is DFQATT, CDR2 SNEGSKA, per germline (reference sequence). CDR3 length: 14 residues. The V gene lost 0 bases and the J gene lost 8 bases, with 14 bases spanning the gap. CDR3 in amino acids: CSARDVRGEDIQYF. CDR3 nucleotides: TGCAGTGCTAGAGATGTTAGAGGGGAAGACATTCAGTACTTC.

In regard to this clonotype: This clone may be a read error of a much larger clone one base away. The V gene is TRBV20-1, the J gene TRBJ2-7; D tentatively reads TRBD1 or TRBD2 (6 bases each). The CDR3 has 15 residues. V was cut by 8 bases and J by 0 bases, with 20 bases left in between. In germline, CDR1 is DFQATT, CDR2 SNEGSKA (reference sequence). CDR3 coding DNA: TGCAGTATGGCGGGAAGGCAGGGGTTCTCCTACGAGCAGTACTTC. Encoded protein: CSMAGRQGFSYEQYF.